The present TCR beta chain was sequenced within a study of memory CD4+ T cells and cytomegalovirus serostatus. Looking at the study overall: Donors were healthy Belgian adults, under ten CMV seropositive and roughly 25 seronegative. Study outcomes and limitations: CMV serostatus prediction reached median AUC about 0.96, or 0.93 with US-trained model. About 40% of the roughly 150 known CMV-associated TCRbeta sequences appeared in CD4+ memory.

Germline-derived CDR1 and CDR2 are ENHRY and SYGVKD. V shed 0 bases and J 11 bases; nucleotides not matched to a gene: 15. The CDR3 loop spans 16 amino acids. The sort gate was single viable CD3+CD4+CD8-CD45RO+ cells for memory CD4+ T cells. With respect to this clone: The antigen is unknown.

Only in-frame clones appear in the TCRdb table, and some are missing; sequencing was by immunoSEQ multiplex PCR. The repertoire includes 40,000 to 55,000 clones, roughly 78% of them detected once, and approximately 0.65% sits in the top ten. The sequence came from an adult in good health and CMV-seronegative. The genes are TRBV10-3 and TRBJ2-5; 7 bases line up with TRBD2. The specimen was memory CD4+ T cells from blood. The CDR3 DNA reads TGTGCCATCAGTGAGTCGGGGCGGCAGGGAGGGCAAGAGCAGTACTTC. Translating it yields CAISESGRQGGQEQYF.